This note documents a single T cell receptor beta chain sequence. Antigen: not known. In germline, CDR1 is SEHNR, CDR2 FQNEAQ (reference sequence). The J segment lost 1 base and the V segment lost 6 bases, leaving 8 bases of the junction unmatched. The CDR3 is made up of 15 amino acids. This entry belongs to a study of T cell repertoires in cytomegalovirus infection. At the level of the study: Well-studied HLA-B-restricted CMV epitopes were used in the study alongside recently identified HLA-C-restricted ones.

General study points: Ex vivo, HLA-C-restricted CMV-specific TCR beta clonotypes prevailed over the rest of the response.

TCRdb re-analysed the reads in MiXCR, keeping a single row per CDR3 protein. The sample contains 200,000 to 250,000 distinct CDR3 sequences, approximately 38% of which appear only once. The receptor comes from a human donor in good health (CMV status not recorded). Some clones in this sample may be carry-over from other donors' samples. This sample comprised CD8+ T cells from cultured PBMCs, obtained from culture after CMV antigen stimulation. The chain uses TRBV7-9 and TRBJ1-2, with TRBD1 matching over 7 bases. CDR3 region: CASSSSGQINYGYTF. The CDR3, as DNA: TGTGCCAGCAGTTCCTCGGGACAGATTAACTATGGCTACACCTTC.